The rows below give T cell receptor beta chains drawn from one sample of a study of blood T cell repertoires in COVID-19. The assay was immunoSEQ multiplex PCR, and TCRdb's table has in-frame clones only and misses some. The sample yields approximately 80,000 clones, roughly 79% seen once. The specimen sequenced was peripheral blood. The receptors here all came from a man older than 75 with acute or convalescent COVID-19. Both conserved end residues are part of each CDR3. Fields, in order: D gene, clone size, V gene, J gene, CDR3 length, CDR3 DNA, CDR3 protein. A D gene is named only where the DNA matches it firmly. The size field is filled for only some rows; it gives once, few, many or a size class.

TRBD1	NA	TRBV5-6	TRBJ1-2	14	TGTGCCAGCAGCCGGGACAGGCGGGGCTATGGCTACACCTTC	CASSRDRRGYGYTF
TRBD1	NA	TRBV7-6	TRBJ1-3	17	TGTGCCAGCAGCTTATCGGGACAGGGGGCATCTGGAAACACCATATATTTT	CASSLSGQGASGNTIYF
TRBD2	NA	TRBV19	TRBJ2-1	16	TGTGCCACCAAACAGACTAGCGGGTCCATCTACAATGAGCAGTTCTTC	CATKQTSGSIYNEQFF
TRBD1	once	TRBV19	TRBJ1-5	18	TGTGCCAGTAGTCGTACAACCGGGACAGCAAATAGCAATCAGCCCCAGCATTTT	CASSRTTGTANSNQPQHF
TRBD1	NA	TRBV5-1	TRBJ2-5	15	TGCGCCAGCAGCGACCCGACAGGGGGCCCCGAGACCCAGTACTTC	CASSDPTGGPETQYF
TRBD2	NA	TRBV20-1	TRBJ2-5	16	TGCAGTGCTAGTGGGGTAGCGGGAGATCTTGAAGAGACCCAGTACTTC	CSASGVAGDLEETQYF
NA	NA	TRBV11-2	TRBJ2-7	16	TGTGCCAGCAGCTTAGGTAGACTCCTGAGCTCCTACGAGCAGTACTTC	CASSLGRLLSSYEQYF
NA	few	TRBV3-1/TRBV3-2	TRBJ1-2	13	TGTGCCAGCAGCCAGTCTACAGGATCCGGCTACACCTTC	CASSQSTGSGYTF
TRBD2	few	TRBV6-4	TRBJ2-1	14	TGTGCCAGCAGTGATGGCGGGAGGTACAATGAGCAGTTCTTC	CASSDGGRYNEQFF
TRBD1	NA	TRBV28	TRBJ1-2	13	TGTGCCAGCAGCTCAGGGGGCGACTATGGCTACACCTTC	CASSSGGDYGYTF
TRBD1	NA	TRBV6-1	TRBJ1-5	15	TGTGCCAGCAGTGATTACAGGGGGCGACGGCAGCCCCAGCATTTT	CASSDYRGRRQPQHF
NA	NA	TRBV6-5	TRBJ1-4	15	TGTGCCAGCAAGGCAGGGTTTGCAACTAATGAAAAACTGTTTTTT	CASKAGFATNEKLFF
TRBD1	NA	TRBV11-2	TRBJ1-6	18	TGTGCCAGCAGCCCCGGGGACAGGGAGAGTTCCTATAATTCACCCCTCCACTTT	CASSPGDRESSYNSPLHF
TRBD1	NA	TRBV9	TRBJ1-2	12	TGTGCCAGCAGCAGGACAGGATTCGGCTACACCTTC	CASSRTGFGYTF
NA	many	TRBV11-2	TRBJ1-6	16	TGTGCCAGCAGCTTAGCTTACAGTCTAAATAATTCACCCCTCCACTTT	CASSLAYSLNNSPLHF
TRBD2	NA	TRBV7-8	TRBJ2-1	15	TGTGCCAGCACCCGGCGGCGGGAGGACTTCAATGAGCAGTTCTTC	CASTRRREDFNEQFF
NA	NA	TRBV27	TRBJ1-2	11	TGTGCCAGCAGTCGGGGCTATGGCTACACCTTC	CASSRGYGYTF
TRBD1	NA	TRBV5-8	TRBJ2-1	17	TGTGCCAGCAGCCCGCGGAAGGGGACAGGGGGCTACAATGAGCAGTTCTTC	CASSPRKGTGGYNEQFF
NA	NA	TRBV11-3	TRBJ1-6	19	TGTGCCAGCAGCTTAGTCTGGTGGACAACTCAGGGCTATAATTCACCCCTCCACTTT	CASSLVWWTTQGYNSPLHF
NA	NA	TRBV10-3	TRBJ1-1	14	TGTGCCATCAGCTTGACAGGTTTGGACACTGAAGCTTTCTTT	CAISLTGLDTEAFF
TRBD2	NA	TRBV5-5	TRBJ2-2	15	TGTGCCAGCAGCTGGACTAGCGGTTACACCGGGGAGCTGTTTTTT	CASSWTSGYTGELFF
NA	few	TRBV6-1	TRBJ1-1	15	TGTGCCAGCAGTGAACAGGGACCGCCGGGGGCTGAAGCTTTCTTT	CASSEQGPPGAEAFF
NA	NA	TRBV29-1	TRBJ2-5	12	TGCAGCGTTGCAGGGGCTGGGGAGACCCAGTACTTC	CSVAGAGETQYF
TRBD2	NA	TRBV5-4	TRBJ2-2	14	TGTGCCAGCAGCTTGCCAGGGAGGGCCGGGGAGCTGTTTTTT	CASSLPGRAGELFF
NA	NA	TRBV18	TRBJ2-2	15	TGTGCCAGCTCACGGGACACCGTCGGGACCGGGGAGCTGTTTTTT	CASSRDTVGTGELFF
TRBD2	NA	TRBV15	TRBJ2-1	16	TGTGCCACCAGCCGGGCTAGCGGGAGTGTTGGGAATGAGCAGTTCTTC	CATSRASGSVGNEQFF
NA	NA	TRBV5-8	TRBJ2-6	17	TGTGCCAGCAGCTTGCAAACAGGTCTCTCTGGGGCCAACGTCCTGACTTTC	CASSLQTGLSGANVLTF
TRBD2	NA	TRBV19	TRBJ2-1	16	TGTGCCAGTAGTAGGACTAGCGGACCCACCTACAATGAGCAGTTCTTC	CASSRTSGPTYNEQFF
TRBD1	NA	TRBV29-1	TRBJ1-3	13	TGCAGCGCCACCGGGGACAGGGGTAATACCATATATTTT	CSATGDRGNTIYF